The source of this TCR beta chain is a study of T cell responses to AZD1222 COVID-19 vaccine. Study-wide results and limits: The study identified only five to seven AZD1222 recipients as seropositive at baseline. When two AZD1222 doses had been given, Spike-specific TCR breadth and depth rose. Possibly, clonal diversity was underestimated; donors were largely white British and included more females. Reportedly, close to half of spike-specific TCRs are directed against unmutated variant regions.

To note about this clone: Its cognate antigen is unknown.

Using immunoSEQ multiplex PCR, the repertoire was profiled, and TCRdb retains in-frame clones only, with some absent. The sample consists of about 180,000 clones, approximately 91% of them appearing once. V lost 1 base, J lost 7 bases, and 13 bases lay in between. The germline V gene encodes CDR1 SEHNR and CDR2 FQNEAQ (reference sequence). This CDR3 has 15 residues. The rearrangement links TRBV7-9 to TRBJ2-2, with D perhaps TRBD2 (5 bases). The source material was peripheral blood, sampled 28 days after the second AZD1222 dose. This TCR was recovered from an adult who received the AZD1222 COVID-19 vaccine. CDR3 amino acids: CASSLGTSSIGELFF. The DNA of the CDR3 is TGTGCCAGCAGCTTAGGAACTAGTTCGATCGGGGAGCTGTTTTTT.